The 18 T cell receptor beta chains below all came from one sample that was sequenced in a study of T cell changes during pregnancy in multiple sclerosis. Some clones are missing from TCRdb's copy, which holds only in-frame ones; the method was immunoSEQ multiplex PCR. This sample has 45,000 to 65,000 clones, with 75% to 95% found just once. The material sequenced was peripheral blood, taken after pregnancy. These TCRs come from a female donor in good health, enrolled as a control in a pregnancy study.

The CDR3 loop is CASSPLGVKNTGELFF. In DNA form, the CDR3 reads TGTGCCAGCAGCCCCCTAGGGGTGAAGAACACCGGGGAGCTGTTTTTT. The rearrangement joins TRBV7-2 to TRBJ2-2; tentatively, D is TRBD1 (5 bases). There are 16 residues in the CDR3. The V gene's germline CDR1 is SGHTA and CDR2 FQGNSA. V was pared by 5 bases and J by 1 base, with 14 bases between.

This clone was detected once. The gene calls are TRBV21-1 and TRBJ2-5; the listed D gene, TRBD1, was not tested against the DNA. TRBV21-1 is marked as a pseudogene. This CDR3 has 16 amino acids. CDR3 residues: CASSKKKGQAEETQYF. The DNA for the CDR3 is TGTGCCAGCAGCAAAAAAAAAGGTCAGGCAGAAGAGACCCAGTACTTC.

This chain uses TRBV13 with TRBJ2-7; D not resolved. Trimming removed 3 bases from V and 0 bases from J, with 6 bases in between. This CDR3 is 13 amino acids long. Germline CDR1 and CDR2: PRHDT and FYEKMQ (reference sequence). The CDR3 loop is CASSFTNSYEQYF. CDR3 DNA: TGTGCCAGCAGCTTCACAAACTCCTACGAGCAGTACTTC.

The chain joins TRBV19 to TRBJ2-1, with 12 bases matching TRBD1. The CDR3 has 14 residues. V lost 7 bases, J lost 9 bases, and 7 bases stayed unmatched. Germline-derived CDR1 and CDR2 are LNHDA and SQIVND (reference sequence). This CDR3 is CASISGTGGIEQFF. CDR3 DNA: TGTGCCAGTATTTCCGGGACAGGGGGCATTGAGCAGTTCTTC.

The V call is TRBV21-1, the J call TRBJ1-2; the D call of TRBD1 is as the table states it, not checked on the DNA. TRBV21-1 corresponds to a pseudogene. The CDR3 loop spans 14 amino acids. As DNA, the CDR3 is TGTGCCAGCAGCGAAGGACAGGGAGACGGAGGCTACACCTTC. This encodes CASSEGQGDGGYTF.

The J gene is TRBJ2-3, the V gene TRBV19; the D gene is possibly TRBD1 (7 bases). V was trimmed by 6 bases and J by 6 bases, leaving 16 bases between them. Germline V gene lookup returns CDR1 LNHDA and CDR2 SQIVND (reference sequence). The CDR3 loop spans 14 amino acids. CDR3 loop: CASRKQGTGDTQYF. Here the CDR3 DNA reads TGTGCCAGTAGGAAACAGGGGACTGGGGATACGCAGTATTTT.

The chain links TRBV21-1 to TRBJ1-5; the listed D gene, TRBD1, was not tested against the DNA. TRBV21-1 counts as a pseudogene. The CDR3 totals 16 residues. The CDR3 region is CASSEWEEGGHQPQHF. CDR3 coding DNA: TGTGCCAGCAGCGAATGGGAAGAAGGGGGCCATCAGCCCCAGCATTTT.

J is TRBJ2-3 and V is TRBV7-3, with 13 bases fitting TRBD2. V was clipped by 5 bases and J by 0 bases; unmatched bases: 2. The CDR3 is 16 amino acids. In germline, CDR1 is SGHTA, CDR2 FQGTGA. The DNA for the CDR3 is TGTGCCAGCAGCCGGGGACTAGCGGGGAGCACAGATACGCAGTATTTT. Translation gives CASSRGLAGSTDTQYF.

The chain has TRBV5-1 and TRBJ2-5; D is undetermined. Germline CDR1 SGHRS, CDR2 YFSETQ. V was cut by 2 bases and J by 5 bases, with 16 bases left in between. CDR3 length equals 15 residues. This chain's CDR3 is CASSFARYSPETQYF. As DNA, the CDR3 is TGCGCCAGCAGCTTCGCGAGGTATTCGCCCGAGACCCAGTACTTC.

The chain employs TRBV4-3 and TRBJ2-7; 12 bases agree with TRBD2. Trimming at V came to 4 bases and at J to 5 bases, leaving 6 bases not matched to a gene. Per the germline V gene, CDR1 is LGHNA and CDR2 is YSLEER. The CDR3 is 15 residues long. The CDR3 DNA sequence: TGCGCCAGCAGCCTTACTAGCGGGAGGAACGACGAGCAGTACTTC. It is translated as CASSLTSGRNDEQYF.

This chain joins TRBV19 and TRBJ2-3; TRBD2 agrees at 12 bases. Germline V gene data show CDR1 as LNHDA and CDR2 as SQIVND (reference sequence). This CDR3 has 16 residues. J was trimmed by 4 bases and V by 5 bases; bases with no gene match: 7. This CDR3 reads CASSPARLAGADTQYF. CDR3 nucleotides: TGTGCCAGTAGTCCAGCAAGACTAGCGGGGGCAGATACGCAGTATTTT.

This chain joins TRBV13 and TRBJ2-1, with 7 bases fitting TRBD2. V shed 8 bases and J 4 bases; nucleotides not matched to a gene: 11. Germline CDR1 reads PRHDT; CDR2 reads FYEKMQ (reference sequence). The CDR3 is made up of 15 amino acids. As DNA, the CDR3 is TGTGCCAGCGGCGATGGGAGGGCCCCATACAATGAGCAGTTCTTC. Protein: CASGDGRAPYNEQFF.

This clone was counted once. The CDR3 here is CASSRQEDTEAFF. The CDR3 DNA sequence: TGTGCCAGTAGTCGACAGGAAGATACTGAAGCTTTCTTT. The V gene is TRBV19, the J gene TRBJ1-1; D perhaps matches TRBD1 (6 bases). The CDR3 runs to 13 residues. V lost 5 bases to trimming and J lost 5 bases, with 12 bases between them. Germline-derived CDR1 and CDR2 are LNHDA and SQIVND (reference sequence).

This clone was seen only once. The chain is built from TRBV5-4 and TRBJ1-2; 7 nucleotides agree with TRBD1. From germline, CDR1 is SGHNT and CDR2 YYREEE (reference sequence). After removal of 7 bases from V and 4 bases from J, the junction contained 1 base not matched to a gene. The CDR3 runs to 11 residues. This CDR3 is CASRDSYGYTF. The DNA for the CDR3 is TGTGCCAGCCGGGACAGCTATGGCTACACCTTC.

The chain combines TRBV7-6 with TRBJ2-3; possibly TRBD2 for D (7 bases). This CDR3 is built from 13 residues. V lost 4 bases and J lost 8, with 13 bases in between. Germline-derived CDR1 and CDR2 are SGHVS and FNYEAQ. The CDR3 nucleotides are TGTGCCAGCAGCTGGGGGGGCCACGGTACGCAGTATTTT. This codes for CASSWGGHGTQYF.

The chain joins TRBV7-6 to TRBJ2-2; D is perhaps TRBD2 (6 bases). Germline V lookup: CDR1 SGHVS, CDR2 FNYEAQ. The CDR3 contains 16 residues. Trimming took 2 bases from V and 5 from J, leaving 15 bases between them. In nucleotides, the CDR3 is TGTGCCAGCAGCTTATCCGGGGGAGTCGGTACCGGGGAGCTGTTTTTT. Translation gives CASSLSGGVGTGELFF.

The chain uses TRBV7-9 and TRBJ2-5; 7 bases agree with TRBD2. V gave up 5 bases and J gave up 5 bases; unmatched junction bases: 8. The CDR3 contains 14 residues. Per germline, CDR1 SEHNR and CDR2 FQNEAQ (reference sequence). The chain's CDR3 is CASSHTRGGETQYF. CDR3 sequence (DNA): TGTGCCAGCAGCCATACACGGGGAGGGGAGACCCAGTACTTC.

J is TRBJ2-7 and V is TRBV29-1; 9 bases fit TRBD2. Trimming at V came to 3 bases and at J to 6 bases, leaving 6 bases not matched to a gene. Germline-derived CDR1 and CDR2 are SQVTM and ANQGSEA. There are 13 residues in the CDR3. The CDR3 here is CSVEGTSNGEQYF. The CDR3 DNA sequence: TGCAGCGTTGAGGGGACTAGCAACGGCGAGCAGTACTTC.